This T cell receptor beta chain was identified during a study of somatic mutations in cytotoxic T cells in rheumatoid arthritis. Study as a whole: Peripheral blood samples of around 29 ml EDTA were taken from patients directly after diagnosis and before treatment.

Study observations and caveats: Patients with rheumatoid arthritis did not differ significantly from age-matched healthy controls in CD8+ T-cell clonality.

Using immunoSEQ multiplex PCR, the repertoire was profiled, and TCRdb retains in-frame clones only, with some absent. The table has roughly 23,000 clones, roughly 80% seen once. The V gene lost 4 bases and the J gene lost 2 bases, with 9 bases spanning the gap. The germline CDR1 and CDR2 sequences are SGHRS and YFSETQ. The CDR3 spans 13 residues. As for this clone: The antigen remains unidentified.

This chain links TRBV5-1 with TRBJ1-1; D might be TRBD1 (5 bases). Sequencing was done on a sample of CD8+ T cells sorted from blood. The sequence was collected from an adult with rheumatoid arthritis. CDR3 residues: CASSAGPNTEAFF. The CDR3 DNA is TGCGCCAGCAGCGCGGGACCTAACACTGAAGCTTTCTTT.